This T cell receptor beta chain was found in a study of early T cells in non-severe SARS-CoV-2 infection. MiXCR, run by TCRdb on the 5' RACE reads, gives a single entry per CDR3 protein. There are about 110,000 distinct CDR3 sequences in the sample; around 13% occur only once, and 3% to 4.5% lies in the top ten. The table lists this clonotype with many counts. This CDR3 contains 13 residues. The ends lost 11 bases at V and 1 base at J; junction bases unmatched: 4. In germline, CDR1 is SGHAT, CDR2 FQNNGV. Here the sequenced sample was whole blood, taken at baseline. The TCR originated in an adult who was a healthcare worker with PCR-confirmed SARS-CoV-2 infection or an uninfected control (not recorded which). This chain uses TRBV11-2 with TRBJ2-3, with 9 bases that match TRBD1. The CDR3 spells CASRTGGTDTQYF. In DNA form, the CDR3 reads TGTGCCTCCCGGACAGGGGGCACAGATACGCAGTATTTT.